This TCR beta chain was recorded in a study of cytomegalovirus exposure and HLA in healthy donors. Study-level results: Researchers reported from a later analysis that most CMV-associated TCR beta chains appeared HLA-restricted. Among the CMV-associated chains, a few were confirmed in vitro as specific for CMV antigens. Most TCR beta V segments were productive about 90% or about 30% of the time in an earlier analysis.

On this clone: Antigen unknown. A junction end diverges from the germline sequence, so it may reflect a read error.

It was with 60 Vbeta and 13 Jbeta primers that the PCR ran. The assay was immunoSEQ multiplex PCR, and TCRdb's table has in-frame clones only and misses some. The profile covers tens of thousands of clones, with 78% appearing a single time and 8% to 10% taken by the ten largest. The CDR3 covers 12 residues. The germline V gene has CDR1 SEHNR and CDR2 FQNEAQ (reference sequence). The sequencing input was PBMCs. This chain uses TRBV7-9 with TRBJ2-2; TRBD2 might be the D (5 bases). This receptor was taken from a woman in her thirties or forties in good health and CMV-seropositive. CDR3 in amino acids: CSSRRGPGELFF. The CDR3 bases are TGTTCCAGCCGACGGGGTCCCGGGGAGCTGTTTTTT. Full variable domain (outside the CDR3, taken from reference TRBV7-9 and TRBJ2-2): DTGVSQNPRHKITKRGQNVTFRCDPISEHNRLYWYRQTLGQGPEFLTYFQNEAQLEKSRLLSDRFSAERPKGSFSTLEIQRTEQGDSAMYLCSSRRGPGELFFGEGSRLTVL.